Shown below are 12 T cell receptor beta chains from a single sample sequenced in a study of CD4 T cells in relation to SARS-CoV-2 and coronaviruses. Unexposed donor CD4+ T cells date from 2011-2018, before the COVID-19 pandemic. The method was immunoSEQ multiplex PCR; TCRdb's version includes in-frame clones alone and lacks a portion of them. The repertoire holds 55,000 to 70,000 clones, approximately 93% seen once, with approximately 0.25% in the top ten. The sample taken for sequencing was naive CD4+ T cells from PBMCs. Subset meaning: naive CD4+ T cells isolated by negative enrichment. The receptors were sampled from a human donor in good health.

The chain combines TRBV5-1 with TRBJ2-7; no clear D. The CDR3 is 12 amino acids. V was shortened by 0 bases and J by 5 bases, with 6 bases between the two germline ends. Germline-derived CDR1 and CDR2 are SGHRS and YFSETQ. For the CDR3, the DNA is TGCGCCAGCAGCTTGGCCGGTAACGAGCAGTACTTC. It codes for CASSLAGNEQYF.

The chain links TRBV10-3 to TRBJ2-3, with D uncertain. This CDR3 comprises 12 residues. V was pared by 5 bases and J by 0 bases, with 3 bases between. Per the germline V gene, CDR1 is ENHRY and CDR2 is SYGVKD. As DNA, the CDR3 is TGTGCCATCAGTCCAAGCACAGATACGCAGTATTTT. This codes for CAISPSTDTQYF.

This chain joins TRBV19 and TRBJ2-4; TRBD1 matches at 7 bases. With V trimmed by 3 bases and J by 10 bases, 9 bases remained unmatched. This CDR3 is built from 14 residues. The germline V gene encodes CDR1 LNHDA and CDR2 SQIVND (reference sequence). This CDR3 is CASSMEGTGVIQYF. The CDR3 coding sequence is TGTGCCAGTAGTATGGAAGGAACAGGGGTTATTCAGTACTTC.

The count of this clone is one. The V and J genes are TRBV25-1 and TRBJ2-2; 8 nucleotides match TRBD2. The CDR3 is made up of 15 amino acids. The germline gives CDR1 MGHDK, CDR2 SYGVNS. After removal of 10 bases from V and 4 bases from J, the junction contained 11 bases not matched to a gene. The CDR3 region has the DNA TGTGCCACCACCCCTTGGGCGGGGGGCACCGGGGAGCTGTTTTTT. Translation gives CATTPWAGGTGELFF.

This chain links TRBV5-1 with TRBJ1-6; 7 bases align to TRBD1. J was trimmed by 11 bases and V by 0 bases; bases with no gene match: 5. The CDR3 is 14 residues long. CDR1 and CDR2 (germline): SGHRS, YFSETQ. This CDR3 reads CASSLATGEAPLHF. The CDR3 DNA reads TGCGCCAGCAGCTTGGCAACAGGGGAGGCACCCCTCCACTTT. The entire variable domain, with the rest obtained from reference TRBV5-1 and TRBJ1-6, is as follows: KAGVTQTPRYLIKTRGQQVTLSCSPISGHRSVSWYQQTPGQGLQFLFEYFSETQRNKGNFPGRFSGRQFSNSRSEMNVSTLELGDSALYLCASSLATGEAPLHFGNGTRLTVT.

The CDR3 protein is CASSEQNDRADSGANVLTF. The CDR3 DNA sequence: TGTGCCAGCAGCGAACAAAATGACAGGGCGGACTCTGGGGCCAACGTCCTGACTTTC. This chain connects TRBV7-3 to TRBJ2-6; 7 nucleotides match TRBD1. With 5 bases clipped from V and 0 bases from J, the junction kept 13 bases outside the gene matches. The CDR3 is made up of 19 amino acids. Germline values: CDR1 SGHTA, CDR2 FQGTGA.

V gene TRBV6-2 or TRBV6-3 combines with J gene TRBJ1-5, with D unclear. This CDR3 has 14 residues. CDR1 and CDR2 (germline): MNHEY, SVGEGT. V lost 5 bases, J lost 0 bases, and 8 bases lay in between. The CDR3 sequence: CASSASYSNQPQHF. Written as DNA, the CDR3 is TGTGCCAGCAGTGCCAGTTATAGCAATCAGCCCCAGCATTTT.

This sequence joins TRBV29-1 and TRBJ1-1; D ambiguous. Germline V CDR1 and CDR2: SQVTM, ANQGSEA. The CDR3 runs 11 residues. With 2 bases removed from V and 3 bases from J, the gap between germline ends came to 4 bases. The CDR3 is CSVESDTEAFF. The CDR3 DNA reads TGCAGCGTTGAATCTGACACTGAAGCTTTCTTT.

This rearrangement joins TRBV18 to TRBJ2-5; D assignment may be TRBD1 or TRBD2 (5 bases each). The CDR3 loop spans 15 amino acids. V lost 0 bases and J 4 bases, leaving 12 bases between the germline ends. Germline loops: CDR1 KGHSH, CDR2 LQKENI. The DNA of the CDR3 is TGTGCCAGCTCACCACCAAGTAGTGGGGGAGAGACCCAGTACTTC. Translated: CASSPPSSGGETQYF.

This clone was observed a single time. The V call is TRBV5-1, the J call TRBJ2-2, with D maybe TRBD1 (6 bases). Germline loops: CDR1 SGHRS, CDR2 YFSETQ. The CDR3 is 15 residues long. V was shortened by 2 bases and J by 4 bases, with 12 bases between the two germline ends. CDR3 coding DNA: TGCGCCAGCAGCTTTAGAGGGGGACCCACCGGGGAGCTGTTTTTT. This codes for CASSFRGGPTGELFF.

This chain joins TRBV5-4 and TRBJ2-3; 12 positions agree with TRBD2. This CDR3 contains 16 residues. V lost 0 bases, J lost 4 bases, and 3 bases stayed unmatched. Looked up from germline, CDR1 is SGHNT and CDR2 is YYREEE (reference sequence). The CDR3 nucleotides read TGTGCCAGCAGCTTGGCTAGCGGGAGGGCCTCAGATACGCAGTATTTT. Its translation is CASSLASGRASDTQYF.

The chain uses TRBV11-2 and TRBJ2-7; 9 nucleotides line up with TRBD2. Per the germline V gene, CDR1 is SGHAT and CDR2 is FQNNGV. J gave up 3 bases and V 7 bases, and 7 bases lay outside the gene matches. There are 14 residues in the CDR3. The CDR3 here is CASIVDSGSYEQYF. CDR3 DNA: TGTGCCAGCATCGTCGATAGCGGGAGCTACGAGCAGTACTTC.